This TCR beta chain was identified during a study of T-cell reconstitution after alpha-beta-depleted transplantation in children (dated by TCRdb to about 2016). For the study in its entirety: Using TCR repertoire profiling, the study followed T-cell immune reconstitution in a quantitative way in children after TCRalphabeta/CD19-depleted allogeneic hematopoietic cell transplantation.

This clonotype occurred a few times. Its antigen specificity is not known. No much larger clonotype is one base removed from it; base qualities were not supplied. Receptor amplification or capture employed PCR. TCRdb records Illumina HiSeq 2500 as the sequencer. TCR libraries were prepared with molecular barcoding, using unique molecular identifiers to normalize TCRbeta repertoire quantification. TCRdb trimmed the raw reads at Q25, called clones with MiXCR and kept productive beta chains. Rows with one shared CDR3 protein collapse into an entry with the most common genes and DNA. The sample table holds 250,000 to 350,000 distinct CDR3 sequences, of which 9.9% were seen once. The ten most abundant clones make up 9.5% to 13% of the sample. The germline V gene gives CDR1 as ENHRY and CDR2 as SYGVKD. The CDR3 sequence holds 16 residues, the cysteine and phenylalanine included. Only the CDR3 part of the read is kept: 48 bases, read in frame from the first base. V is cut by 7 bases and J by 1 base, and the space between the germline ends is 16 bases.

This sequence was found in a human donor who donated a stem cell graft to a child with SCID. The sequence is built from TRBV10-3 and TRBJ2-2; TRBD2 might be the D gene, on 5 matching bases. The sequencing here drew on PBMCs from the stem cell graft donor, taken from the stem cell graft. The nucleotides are TGTGCCATCAAAAGTCTAGCCAGAGAGAACACCGGGGAGCTGTTTTTT. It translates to CAIKSLARENTGELFF.